This T cell receptor (beta chain) was captured in a study of blood T cell repertoires in COVID-19. Overall study context: Sites in the United States, Italy and Spain provided acute and convalescent COVID-19 samples. In each case, the material was cDNA or gDNA derived from T cells, B-cell-depleted T cells, or PBMCs.

In the source study's methods: Quantification of nucleated cells was approximated via reference gene primer amplification. The repertoire was sequenced with immunoSEQ multiplex PCR; TCRdb's copy has only in-frame clones and lacks some. V, J and clone size are those of that table, while D and trimming were read from the DNA. The top ten hold less than 5.5% of the sample, which has roughly 100,000 clones, about nine tenths seen once. CDR1 KGHDR and CDR2 SFDVKD come from the germline V gene. Trimming at V came to 1 base and at J to 7 bases, leaving 15 bases not matched to a gene. This CDR3 is 19 amino acids long.

The sample consisted of peripheral blood. The TCR comes from a young man with acute or convalescent COVID-19. The rearrangement links TRBV24-1 to TRBJ2-1; TRBD1 matches 10 bases. CDR3 region: CATSDFVPGQGLVGNEQFF. The CDR3 region has the DNA TGTGCCACCAGTGATTTCGTCCCGGGACAGGGGTTGGTGGGAAATGAGCAGTTCTTC.